These T cell receptor beta chains were read from a single sample in a study of T cell repertoires in cytomegalovirus infection. These receptors' targets are unknown. TCRdb used MiXCR to reprocess the reads, holding one entry per CDR3 protein. The table has under 500,000 distinct CDR3 sequences, approximately 46% seen once. Sequencing was performed on cultured PBMCs, taken from culture after CMV antigen stimulation. These receptors came from a human donor in good health (CMV status not recorded). Some clones in this sample may be carry-over from other donors' samples. Each CDR3 is given with its conserved first and last residue. The D gene is left open where the match is weak. Clone size is stated in some rows and not others, as once, few, many or a class when expanded.

clone_size	j_call	v_call	d_call	cdr3_aa	cdr3_nt
NA	TRBJ1-3	TRBV4-1	NA	CASSQDPRGGNTIYF	TGCGCCAGCAGCCAAGATCCGAGGGGAGGAAACACCATATATTTT
NA	TRBJ1-4	TRBV5-4	NA	CASSPTPTVDEKLFF	TGTGCCAGCAGCCCAACCCCGACGGTGGATGAAAAACTGTTTTTT
NA	TRBJ2-3	TRBV5-4	NA	CASSLGGQYTDTQYF	TGTGCCAGCAGCTTGGGGGGGCAGTACACAGATACGCAGTATTTT
NA	TRBJ2-2	TRBV23-1	TRBD1	CASFYGTENTGELFF	TGCGCCAGCTTCTACGGGACAGAGAACACCGGGGAGCTGTTTTTT
few	TRBJ2-3	TRBV12-3/TRBV12-4	NA	CASSLGDLSTDTQYF	TGTGCCAGCAGTTTAGGGGACTTGAGCACAGATACGCAGTATTTT
NA	TRBJ2-6	TRBV12-3/TRBV12-4	TRBD1	CASSPNRGGANVLTF	TGTGCCAGCAGTCCGAACAGGGGTGGGGCCAACGTCCTGACTTTC
few	TRBJ2-3	TRBV15	NA	CATAGTWSTDTQYF	TGTGCCACCGCTGGGACCTGGAGCACAGATACGCAGTATTTT
NA	TRBJ2-2	TRBV5-4	TRBD2	CASSQGLAGGLGTGELFF	TGTGCCAGCAGCCAAGGACTAGCGGGGGGGCTCGGTACCGGGGAGCTGTTTTTT
few	TRBJ2-1	TRBV7-2	NA	CASSVGGASVGPFF	TGTGCCAGCAGCGTGGGGGGTGCTAGCGTAGGACCGTTCTTC
many	TRBJ2-3	TRBV11-2	NA	CASSPWLTDTQYF	TGTGCCAGCAGCCCTTGGCTCACAGATACGCAGTATTTT
many	TRBJ1-1	TRBV7-8	TRBD1	CASQGQAYTEAFF	TGTGCCAGCCAGGGACAGGCGTACACTGAAGCTTTCTTT
once	TRBJ2-7	TRBV5-1	TRBD1	CASSEGQSNEQYF	TGCGCCAGCAGCGAGGGACAGAGTAACGAGCAGTACTTC
NA	TRBJ2-5	TRBV12-3/TRBV12-4	TRBD2	CASSFRGLAGDQETQYF	TGTGCCAGCAGTTTTAGGGGACTAGCGGGGGACCAAGAGACCCAGTACTTC
few	TRBJ2-7	TRBV12-3/TRBV12-4	NA	CASSLGSWGISYEQYF	TGTGCCAGCAGTTTGGGTAGTTGGGGTATCTCCTACGAGCAGTACTTC
few	TRBJ2-3	TRBV7-8	TRBD2	CASSPSGGTSGIDTQYF	TGTGCCAGCAGCCCCTCCGGAGGAACTAGCGGGATAGATACGCAGTATTTT
NA	TRBJ1-4	TRBV7-6	TRBD1	CASSRGQPATNEKLFF	TGTGCCAGCAGCCGGGGACAGCCTGCAACTAATGAAAAACTGTTTTTT
NA	TRBJ1-5	TRBV12-3/TRBV12-4	TRBD1	CASSIGTGRGNQPQHF	TGTGCCAGCAGTATCGGGACAGGGAGAGGCAATCAGCCCCAGCATTTT
NA	TRBJ2-5	TRBV7-6	NA	CASSLDWETQYF	TGTGCCAGCAGCTTAGATTGGGAGACCCAGTACTTC
few	TRBJ2-1	TRBV11-2	NA	CASSWGAYNEQFF	TGTGCCAGCAGCTGGGGGGCATACAATGAGCAGTTCTTC
few	TRBJ1-1	TRBV12-3/TRBV12-4	NA	CASRGVREIGLLNTEAFF	TGTGCCAGCAGGGGGGTAAGGGAAATTGGATTATTGAACACTGAAGCTTTCTTT
NA	TRBJ1-1	TRBV12-3/TRBV12-4	TRBD1	CASSPLGRGRNTEAFF	TGTGCCAGCAGTCCCCTGGGCAGGGGGCGCAACACTGAAGCTTTCTTT